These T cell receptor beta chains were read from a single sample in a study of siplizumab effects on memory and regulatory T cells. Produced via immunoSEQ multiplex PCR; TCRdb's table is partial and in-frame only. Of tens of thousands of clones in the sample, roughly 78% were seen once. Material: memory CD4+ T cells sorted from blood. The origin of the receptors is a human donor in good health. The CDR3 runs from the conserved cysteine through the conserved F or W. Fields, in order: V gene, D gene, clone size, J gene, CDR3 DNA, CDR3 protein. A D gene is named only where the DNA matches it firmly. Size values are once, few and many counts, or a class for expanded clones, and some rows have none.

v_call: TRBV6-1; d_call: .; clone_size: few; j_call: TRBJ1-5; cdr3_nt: TGTGCCAGCAGTGAAGCGGGAGGAAATCAGCCCCAGCATTTT; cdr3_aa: CASSEAGGNQPQHF
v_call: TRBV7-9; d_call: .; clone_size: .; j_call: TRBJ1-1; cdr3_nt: TGTGCCAGCAGCCCCCGGGGGAACACTGAAGCTTTCTTT; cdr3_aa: CASSPRGNTEAFF
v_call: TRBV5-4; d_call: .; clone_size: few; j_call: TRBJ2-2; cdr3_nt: TGTGCCAGCAGGACAGGGAACACCGGGGAGCTGTTTTTT; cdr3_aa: CASRTGNTGELFF
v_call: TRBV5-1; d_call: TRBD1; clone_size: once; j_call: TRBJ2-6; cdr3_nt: TGCGCCACAGCAGAACAGGGGTCTGGGGCCAACGTCCTGACTTTC; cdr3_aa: CATAEQGSGANVLTF
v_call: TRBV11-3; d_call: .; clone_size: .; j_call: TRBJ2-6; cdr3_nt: TGTGCCAGCAGCTTCTCTGAGAGATCTGGGGCCAACGTCCTGACTTTC; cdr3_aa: CASSFSERSGANVLTF
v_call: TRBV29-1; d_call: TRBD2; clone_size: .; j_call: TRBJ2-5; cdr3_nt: TGCAGCGGGGGACTAGCTGAGACCCAGTACTTC; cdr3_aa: CSGGLAETQYF
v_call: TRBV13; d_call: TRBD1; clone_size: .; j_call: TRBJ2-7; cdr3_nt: TGTGCCAGCAGTGACAGGGATCACGAGCAGTACTTC; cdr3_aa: CASSDRDHEQYF
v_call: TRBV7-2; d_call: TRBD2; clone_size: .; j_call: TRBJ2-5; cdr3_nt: TGTGCCAGCAGCCTCGCTAGCGGGGGGGGTGTAAAGACCCAGTACTTC; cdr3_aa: CASSLASGGGVKTQYF
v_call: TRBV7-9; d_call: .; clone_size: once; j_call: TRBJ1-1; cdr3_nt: TGTGCCAGCAGCTCAGCCCCCGCTGAAGCTTTCTTT; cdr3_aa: CASSSAPAEAFF
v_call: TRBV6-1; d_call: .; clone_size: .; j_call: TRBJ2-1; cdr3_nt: TGTGCCAGCAGACCTCCCCCGGGCCACCGGCAGTTCTTC; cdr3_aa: CASRPPPGHRQFF
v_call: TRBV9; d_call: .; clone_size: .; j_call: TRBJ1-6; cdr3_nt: TGTGCCAGCAGCCCCTCCAGGGCAAGGACAAGGGATTCACCCCTCCACTTT; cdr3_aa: CASSPSRARTRDSPLHF
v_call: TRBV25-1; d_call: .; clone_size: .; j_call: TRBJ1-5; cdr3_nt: TGTGCCAGCAGTGACCCGGTGGACACTCAGCCCCAGCATTTT; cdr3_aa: CASSDPVDTQPQHF
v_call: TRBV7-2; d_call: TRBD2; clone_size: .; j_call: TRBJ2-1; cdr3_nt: TGTGCCAGCAATCTAGCGGGGGGCCGGTGGGATGAGCAGTTCTTC; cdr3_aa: CASNLAGGRWDEQFF
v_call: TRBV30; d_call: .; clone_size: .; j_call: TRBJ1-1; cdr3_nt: TGTGCCTGGAGTCCGGGGCCGCCTCTCGAAGCTTTCTTT; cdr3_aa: CAWSPGPPLEAFF
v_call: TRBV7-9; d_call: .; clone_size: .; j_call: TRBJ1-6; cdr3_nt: TGTGCCAGCAGCCCCTGGGGGGGGGCTTCACCCCTCCACTTT; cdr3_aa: CASSPWGGASPLHF
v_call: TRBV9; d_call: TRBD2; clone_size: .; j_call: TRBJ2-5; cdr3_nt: TGTGCCAGCAGCAAAGGGACTAAGGGAGAGACCCAGTACTTC; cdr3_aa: CASSKGTKGETQYF
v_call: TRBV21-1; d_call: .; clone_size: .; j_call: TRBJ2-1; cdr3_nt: TGTGCCAGCAACCACGGGAACTACAATGAGCAGTTCTTC; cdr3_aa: CASNHGNYNEQFF
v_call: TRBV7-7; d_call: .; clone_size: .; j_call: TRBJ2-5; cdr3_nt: TGTGCCAGCAGCCCGGCGCCCCAGGGGACCCAGTACTTC; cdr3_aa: CASSPAPQGTQYF
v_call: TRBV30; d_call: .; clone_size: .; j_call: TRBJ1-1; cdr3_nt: TGTGCCTGGAGTGCCCTGGGGAACACTGAAGCTTTCTTT; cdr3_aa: CAWSALGNTEAFF
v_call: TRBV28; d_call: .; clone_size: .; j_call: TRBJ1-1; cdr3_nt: TGTGCCAGCAGTTTATGGCGGTTAGGCAGCTCGAACACTGAAGCTTTCTTT; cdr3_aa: CASSLWRLGSSNTEAFF
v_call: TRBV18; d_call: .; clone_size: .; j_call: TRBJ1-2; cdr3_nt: TGTGCCAGCTCACGAAACGAAAACGACGGCTACACCTTC; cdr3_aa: CASSRNENDGYTF
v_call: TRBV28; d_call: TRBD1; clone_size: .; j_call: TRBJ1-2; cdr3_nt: TGTGCCAGCAGTTTCGGGAGACAGGGGGACTATGGCTACACCTTC; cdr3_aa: CASSFGRQGDYGYTF
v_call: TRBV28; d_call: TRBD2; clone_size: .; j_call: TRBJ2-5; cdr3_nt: TGTGCCAGCAGCCCGGGGGGGGTCCCGGCCCAGTACTTC; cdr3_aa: CASSPGGVPAQYF
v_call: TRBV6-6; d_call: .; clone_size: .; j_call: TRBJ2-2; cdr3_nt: TGTGCCAGCTCTACAGCGAACACCGGGGAGCTGTTTTTT; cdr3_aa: CASSTANTGELFF
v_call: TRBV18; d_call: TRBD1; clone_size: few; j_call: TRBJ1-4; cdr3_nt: TGTGCCAGCTCGGGACAGGGGTCTACTAATGAAAAACTGTTTTTT; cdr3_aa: CASSGQGSTNEKLFF
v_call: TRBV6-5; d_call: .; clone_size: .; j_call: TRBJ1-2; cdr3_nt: TGTGCCAGCAGTTACAGGGGTTATGGCTACACCTTC; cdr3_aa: CASSYRGYGYTF
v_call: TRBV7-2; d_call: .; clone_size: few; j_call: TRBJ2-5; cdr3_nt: TGTGCCAGCAGCTACAGGGTTCAAGAGACCCAGTACTTC; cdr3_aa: CASSYRVQETQYF
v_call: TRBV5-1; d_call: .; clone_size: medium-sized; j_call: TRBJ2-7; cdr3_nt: TGCGCCAGCAGCTTGGTTGGCGGATCACCGGGCGAGCAGTACTTC; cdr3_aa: CASSLVGGSPGEQYF